Below are 27 T cell receptor beta chains sequenced from a single sample in a study of blood T cell repertoires in COVID-19. TCRdb's table, derived via immunoSEQ multiplex PCR, lists solely in-frame clones and lacks some. The profile shows 160,000 or so clones, around 79% of them singletons. Sequenced: peripheral blood. The origin of the receptors is a woman aged 55-69 years with COVID-19, enrolled during active disease.

This rearrangement joins TRBV2 to TRBJ1-2, with TRBD1 matching over 9 bases. V dropped 3 bases and J dropped 6; count of bases not matched to a gene: 5. This CDR3 is 14 amino acids long. Germline assignment: CDR1 SNHLY and CDR2 FYNNEI. CDR3 nucleotide sequence: TGTGCCAGCAGTGATTACAGGGGGCGGGATGGCTACACCTTC. This gives the protein CASSDYRGRDGYTF.

The rearrangement uses TRBV18 and TRBJ1-6; 7 nucleotides line up with TRBD1. In germline, CDR1 is KGHSH, CDR2 LQKENI. The CDR3 is 13 residues long. V shed 6 bases, J shed 10 bases, and the junction held 6 bases outside the gene matches. In DNA, the CDR3 is TGTGCCAGCTCCCCAGACAGGGCCTCACCCCTCCACTTT. Its translation is CASSPDRASPLHF. The entire variable domain, with the rest obtained from reference TRBV18 and TRBJ1-6, is as follows: NAGVMQNPRHLVRRRGQEARLRCSPMKGHSHVYWYRQLPEEGLKFMVYLQKENIIDESGMPKERFSAEFPKEGPSILRIQQVVRGDSAAYFCASSPDRASPLHFGNGTRLTVT.

The chain uses TRBV7-3 and TRBJ1-6; D might be TRBD1 (5 bases). V lost 1 base and J 0 bases, leaving 19 bases between the germline ends. CDR1 SGHTA and CDR2 FQGTGA come from the germline V gene. CDR3 length: 20 residues. DNA of the CDR3: TGTGCCAGCAGCTTAAGGGGCCGCAGCTCATTGAGCTCCTATAATTCACCCCTCCACTTT. Its protein product is CASSLRGRSSLSSYNSPLHF.

The rearrangement links TRBV4-2 to TRBJ2-3; 10 nucleotides line up with TRBD2. V shed 3 bases, J shed 2 bases, and the junction held 14 bases outside the gene matches. CDR1 is LGHNA, CDR2 YNFKEQ, per germline. The CDR3 is 19 residues long. CDR3 DNA sequence: TGTGCCAGCAGCCACGCTGGCTTAGCGGGAGGAAGCAACACAGATACGCAGTATTTT. Amino acids: CASSHAGLAGGSNTDTQYF.

The chain links TRBV11-2 to TRBJ1-2, with a weak D call TRBD1 (5 bases). The CDR3 runs to 14 residues. The V and J ends lost 6 bases and 8 bases respectively, with 19 bases between them. Germline V gene sequence: CDR1 SGHAT, CDR2 FQNNGV. DNA for the CDR3: TGTGCCAGCAGTACTCCCGACAGTTATCAAGGCTACACCTTC. Translating gives CASSTPDSYQGYTF.

The chain employs TRBV11-2 and TRBJ1-2, with 7 bases aligning to TRBD1. CDR3 length: 17 amino acids. The V gene end was trimmed by 5 bases and the J gene end by 2 bases; junction bases not matched to a gene: 14. CDR1 SGHAT and CDR2 FQNNGV come from the germline V gene. The CDR3 here is CASSLRITVGQNYGYTF. The CDR3 nucleotides are TGTGCCAGCAGCCTACGGATTACCGTGGGACAGAACTATGGCTACACCTTC.

The chain joins TRBV4-3 to TRBJ1-4, with 8 bases lining up with TRBD1. Germline V gene lookup returns CDR1 LGHNA and CDR2 YSLEER. The J segment lost 3 bases and the V segment lost 0 bases, leaving 3 bases of the junction unmatched. The CDR3 covers 16 residues. CDR3 sequence reads: CASSQDRQGPNEKLFF. Written as DNA, the CDR3 is TGCGCCAGCAGCCAAGATAGACAGGGGCCTAATGAAAAACTGTTTTTT.

J is TRBJ2-3 and V is TRBV2, with D unresolved. The CDR3 runs to 13 residues. The V end lost 7 bases, the J end lost 0 bases, and 8 bases lay between the germline ends. Germline V lookup: CDR1 SNHLY, CDR2 FYNNEI. The CDR3 here is CASIELSTDTQYF. The DNA for the CDR3 is TGTGCCAGCATCGAGTTGAGCACAGATACGCAGTATTTT. Full variable domain (rest looked up from reference TRBV2 and TRBJ2-3): EPEVTQTPSHQVTQMGQEVILRCVPISNHLYFYWYRQILGQKVEFLVSFYNNEISEKSEIFDDQFSVERPDGSNFTLKIRSTKLEDSAMYFCASIELSTDTQYFGPGTRLTVL.

This clone was counted between two and nine times. The genes are TRBV19 and TRBJ2-1, with 10 bases lining up with TRBD2. J lost 3 bases, V lost 1 base, and 3 bases had no gene match. Germline-derived CDR1 and CDR2 are LNHDA and SQIVND (reference sequence). CDR3 length: 16 residues. The CDR3, as DNA: TGTGCCAGTAGTATAGGTGGGACTAGCGTCTACAATGAGCAGTTCTTC. Translated: CASSIGGTSVYNEQFF.

V is TRBV15 and J is TRBJ2-3, with TRBD1 matching over 12 bases. Trimming cost V 3 bases and J 4 bases; bases outside gene matches: 5. CDR3 length equals 16 residues. Germline V CDR1 and CDR2: LNHNV, YYDKDF (reference sequence). This CDR3 reads CATSSRDRGRADTQYF. In DNA, the CDR3 is TGTGCCACCAGCAGCCGGGACAGGGGGCGCGCAGATACGCAGTATTTT.

The chain joins TRBV19 to TRBJ1-2, with 8 positions matching TRBD1. V trimming: 3 bases; J trimming: 2 bases; junction bases outside the gene matches: 5. The CDR3 totals 15 residues. Germline-derived CDR1 and CDR2 are LNHDA and SQIVND (reference sequence). This CDR3 is CASSMTRQGNYGYTF. CDR3 in DNA: TGTGCCAGTAGTATGACCAGACAGGGGAACTATGGCTACACCTTC.

The chain's CDR3 is CASSLNTRTGSLAANVLTF. In DNA form, the CDR3 reads TGTGCCAGCAGTCTCAATACTCGGACAGGGTCCTTAGCGGCCAACGTCCTGACTTTC. The chain links TRBV28 to TRBJ2-6, with 8 bases identical to TRBD1. The CDR3 extends over 19 amino acids. The V and J ends lost 5 bases and 6 bases, in that order; junction bases with no gene match: 18. Germline CDR1 is MDHEN and CDR2 is SYDVKM.

The chain employs TRBV5-6 and TRBJ2-3; D unclear. Germline-derived CDR1 and CDR2 are SGHDT and YYEEEE. The CDR3 runs 13 residues. With 2 bases removed from V and 6 bases from J, the gap between germline ends came to 10 bases. The CDR3 protein is CASSFVSVDTQYF. The CDR3, as DNA: TGTGCCAGCAGCTTCGTCTCCGTGGATACGCAGTATTTT.

The chain couples TRBV18 to TRBJ2-7, with 13 bases that match TRBD2. Trimming removed 0 bases from V and 5 bases from J; junction bases left unmatched: 1. The CDR3 extends over 15 amino acids. Germline V gene lookup returns CDR1 KGHSH and CDR2 LQKENI. CDR3 loop: CASSPPGLAGNEQYF. CDR3 nucleotides: TGTGCCAGCTCACCACCGGGACTAGCGGGGAACGAGCAGTACTTC.

The chain carries TRBV28 and TRBJ1-5, with D possibly TRBD1 on 5 matching bases. The germline gives CDR1 MDHEN, CDR2 SYDVKM. Trimming stripped 6 bases from V and 4 bases from J, with 22 bases between. This CDR3 region has 17 residues. The DNA of the CDR3 is TGTGCCAGCAGCCCGACTGGGCCGGGGGTCCCAAATCAGCCCCAGCATTTT. Translating gives CASSPTGPGVPNQPQHF.

The gene calls are TRBV7-2 and TRBJ2-3; 7 bases agree with TRBD1. The CDR3 runs to 16 residues. Germline trimming cut 1 base from V and 2 bases from J; bases unmatched to any gene: 6. The V gene's germline CDR1 is SGHTA and CDR2 FQGNSA. CDR3 coding DNA: TGTGCCAGCAGCTTAGATGTAGGGGGCGCCACAGATACGCAGTATTTT. Its translation is CASSLDVGGATDTQYF. The variable domain in full, with the rest retrieved from reference TRBV7-2 and TRBJ2-3, is GAGVSQSPSNKVTEKGKDVELRCDPISGHTALYWYRQSLGQGLEFLIYFQGNSAPDKSGLPSDRFSAERTGGSVSTLTIQRTQQEDSAVYLCASSLDVGGATDTQYFGPGTRLTVL.

J is TRBJ2-7 and V is TRBV11-3; 7 bases align to TRBD2. This CDR3 is built from 14 residues. V shed 5 bases and J 1 base; nucleotides not matched to a gene: 5. Germline V gene lookup returns CDR1 SGHNT and CDR2 YENEEA. The CDR3 coding sequence is TGTGCCAGCAGCGCCGGGGGACTATCCTACGAGCAGTACTTC. Its protein product is CASSAGGLSYEQYF. Looking up the rest from reference TRBV11-3 and TRBJ2-7 gives the full variable domain: EAGVVQSPRYKIIEKKQPVAFWCNPISGHNTLYWYLQNLGQGPELLIRYENEEAVDDSQLPKDRFSAERLKGVDSTLKIQPAELGDSAVYLCASSAGGLSYEQYFGPGTRLTVT.

The CDR3 nucleotides read TGTGCCACCAAGCCGACGGGACAGCCGAGGCATGGCTACACCTTC. Amino acids: CATKPTGQPRHGYTF. The V and J genes are TRBV6-5 and TRBJ1-2, with TRBD1 matching over 7 bases. J lost 6 bases, V lost 10 bases, and 17 bases had no gene match. Germline V gives CDR1 MNHEY, CDR2 SVGAGI. This CDR3 is 15 amino acids long.

This clone was seen just once. The chain is built from TRBV7-3 and TRBJ2-2; 12 bases agree with TRBD1. V lost 5 bases to trimming and J lost 5 bases; unmatched junction nucleotides: 6. The CDR3 sequence is 16 residues long. Germline loops: CDR1 SGHTA, CDR2 FQGTGA. The CDR3 DNA follows: TGTGCCAGCAGCCAGGGACAGGGGGCCGGGACCGGGGAGCTGTTTTTT. This sequence encodes CASSQGQGAGTGELFF.

This chain links TRBV27 with TRBJ1-5, with TRBD1 as a possible D gene (6 bases). V was trimmed by 6 bases and J by 3 bases, leaving 12 bases between them. The V gene's germline CDR1 is MNHEY and CDR2 SMNVEV (reference sequence). The CDR3 is 14 residues long. The CDR3 DNA follows: TGTGCCAGCAGGTTCAGGGGCAACAATCAGCCCCAGCATTTT. Its translation is CASRFRGNNQPQHF.

The CDR3 reads CASSLTSGRNQETQYF. Written as DNA, the CDR3 is TGTGCCAGCAGCCTGACTAGCGGGAGGAACCAAGAGACCCAGTACTTC. The V gene is TRBV5-8, the J gene TRBJ2-5; 13 positions match TRBD2. There are 16 residues in the CDR3. Germline values: CDR1 SGHTS, CDR2 YDEGEE. The junction had 3 bases not matched to a gene; V was cut back by 4 bases and J by 0 bases.

The chain uses TRBV28 and TRBJ1-6, with D tentatively TRBD1 (6 bases). CDR3 length equals 16 residues. Germline V CDR1 and CDR2: MDHEN, SYDVKM. V lost 7 bases and J lost 10, with 23 bases in between. The CDR3, as DNA: TGTGCCAGCACCCTCGGGGGGGGGCGTTGGGGGTCACCCCTCCACTTT. The encoded protein is CASTLGGGRWGSPLHF. Using reference TRBV28 and TRBJ1-6 for the parts outside the CDR3, the full variable domain is DVKVTQSSRYLVKRTGEKVFLECVQDMDHENMFWYRQDPGLGLRLIYFSYDVKMKEKGDIPEGYSVSREKKERFSLILESASTNQTSMYLCASTLGGGRWGSPLHFGNGTRLTVT.

V usage is TRBV28 and J usage is TRBJ2-3; D is perhaps TRBD1 (6 bases). Trimming pared 8 bases from V and 3 bases from J, leaving 18 bases between. Germline V gene sequence: CDR1 MDHEN, CDR2 SYDVKM. The CDR3 runs 15 residues. Here the CDR3 DNA reads TGTGCCAGCGGGGTCCCACAGGGCTTGACAGATACGCAGTATTTT. It yields the protein CASGVPQGLTDTQYF.

V usage is TRBV7-2 and J usage is TRBJ2-7; TRBD2 is a possible D gene (5 bases). CDR1 and CDR2 (germline): SGHTA, FQGNSA. V lost 3 bases and J 3 bases, leaving 9 bases between the germline ends. This CDR3 is built from 13 residues. CDR3 loop: CASSFGGRYEQYV. The CDR3 region has the DNA TGTGCCAGCAGCTTTGGCGGGCGCTACGAGCAGTACGTC.

The chain couples TRBV28 to TRBJ2-1, with a tentative D call TRBD2 (6 bases). The CDR3 consists of 14 residues. V lost 2 bases and J 2 bases, leaving 7 bases between the germline ends. The germline V gene encodes CDR1 MDHEN and CDR2 SYDVKM. In nucleotides, the CDR3 is TGTGCCAGCAGTTTACCGGGGGCCTACAATGAGCAGTTCTTC. Translating it yields CASSLPGAYNEQFF.

The rearrangement joins TRBV19 to TRBJ1-5; 7 nucleotides agree with TRBD1. This CDR3 has 17 amino acids. Per the germline V gene, CDR1 is LNHDA and CDR2 is SQIVND (reference sequence). Trimming cost V 4 bases and J 0 bases; bases outside gene matches: 9. The CDR3 DNA sequence: TGTGCCAGTAGTAGAGACGGGACAGAATATAGCAATCAGCCCCAGCATTTT. This sequence encodes CASSRDGTEYSNQPQHF. The variable domain in full, with the rest retrieved from reference TRBV19 and TRBJ1-5, is DGGITQSPKYLFRKEGQNVTLSCEQNLNHDAMYWYRQDPGQGLRLIYYSQIVNDFQKGDIAEGYSVSREKKESFPLTVTSAQKNPTAFYLCASSRDGTEYSNQPQHFGDGTRLSIL.

The V and J genes are TRBV5-5 and TRBJ2-7, with 7 bases aligning to TRBD2. Trimming took 4 bases from V and 7 from J; bases not matched to a gene: 14. Per germline, CDR1 SGHKS and CDR2 YYEKEE (reference sequence). This CDR3 region has 15 residues. CDR3 sequence: CASSADGGSFSEQYF. CDR3 nucleotides: TGTGCCAGCAGCGCCGACGGCGGGAGTTTTAGTGAGCAGTACTTC.